These T cell receptor beta chains were read from a single sample in a study of cytomegalovirus exposure and HLA in healthy donors. The method was immunoSEQ multiplex PCR; TCRdb's version includes in-frame clones alone and lacks a portion of them. The data hold about 110,000 clones, with 77% observed a single time. The sequenced sample was PBMCs. These receptor sequences come from a human donor in good health. Each CDR3 is given with its conserved first and last residue. A D gene is named only where the DNA matches it firmly. Clone size is given for some rows only: seen once, a few or many times, or a class if the clone is expanded.

>TRBV7-9|-|TRBD1|TRBJ2-7
CASSLLSGQGVHEQYF
TGTGCCAGCAGCCTGCTATCGGGACAGGGGGTACACGAGCAGTACTTC
>TRBV9|few|TRBD1|TRBJ1-1
CASSPAGTGGFGTEAFF
TGTGCCAGCAGCCCAGCCGGGACAGGGGGCTTCGGCACTGAAGCTTTCTTT
>TRBV28|once|TRBD1|TRBJ2-7
CASSPDRPSKDEQYF
TGTGCCAGCAGTCCGGACAGGCCGAGTAAGGACGAGCAGTACTTC
>TRBV30|-|-|TRBJ1-2
CAWTSGDPNYGYTF
TGTGCCTGGACTTCAGGGGATCCTAACTATGGCTACACCTTC
>TRBV28|-|TRBD1|TRBJ1-5
CASSPATGRGGKGNQPQHF
TGTGCCAGCAGTCCCGCGACAGGGAGAGGGGGTAAGGGCAATCAGCCCCAGCATTTT
>TRBV5-1|-|TRBD1|TRBJ2-1
CASSSQGDYNEQFF
TGCGCCAGCAGCTCCCAGGGGGACTACAATGAGCAGTTCTTC
>TRBV28|once|TRBD2|TRBJ2-1
CASGTSGSTYNEQLF
TGTGCCAGTGGGACTAGCGGGAGCACCTACAATGAGCAGCTCTTC
>TRBV6-1|-|-|TRBJ1-5
CASSELGRAGDQPQHF
TGTGCCAGCAGTGAATTGGGCAGGGCGGGGGATCAGCCCCAGCATTTT
>TRBV5-4|-|-|TRBJ2-7
CASSLSLEASYEQYF
TGTGCCAGCAGCTTGAGTTTGGAGGCCTCCTACGAGCAGTACTTC
>TRBV5-4|-|TRBD2|TRBJ2-1
CASSLTSGITIWNEQFF
TGTGCCAGCAGCTTGACTAGCGGGATTACTATTTGGAATGAGCAGTTCTTC
>TRBV6-6|-|TRBD1|TRBJ1-5
CASRPTGGNQPQHF
TGTGCCAGCAGACCCACAGGGGGGAATCAGCCCCAGCATTTT
>TRBV28|few|-|TRBJ1-2
CASSPGTGTTNYGYTF
TGTGCCAGCAGTCCGGGAACCGGGACAACTAACTATGGCTACACCTTC
>TRBV29-1|-|-|TRBJ1-2
CSVDTNYGYTF
TGCAGCGTGGACACTAACTATGGCTACACCTTC
>TRBV6-4|-|-|TRBJ2-6
CASSEAGVGANVLTF
TGTGCCAGCAGTGAAGCGGGCGTTGGGGCCAACGTCCTGACTTTC
>TRBV10-3|-|TRBD1|TRBJ1-3
CAISDRQGGFSGNTIYF
TGTGCCATCAGTGATCGACAGGGGGGGTTTTCTGGAAACACCATATATTTT
>TRBV25-1|-|TRBD2|TRBJ2-1
CASSGGLGGRKDNEQFF
TGTGCCAGCAGTGGGGGACTGGGAGGGCGAAAAGACAATGAGCAGTTCTTC
>TRBV28|-|TRBD1|TRBJ1-2
CASGGTVGGYTF
TGTGCCAGCGGGGGGACAGTCGGTGGCTACACCTTC
>TRBV2|-|-|TRBJ2-7
CASLVLGEQYF
TGTGCCAGCTTAGTTCTTGGCGAGCAGTACTTC
>TRBV7-9|-|TRBD1|TRBJ2-3
CASSLSTGGTDTQYF
TGTGCCAGCAGCTTAAGCACAGGGGGCACAGATACGCAGTATTTT
>TRBV5-1|-|-|TRBJ1-2
CASSSAGEDGYTF
TGCGCCAGCAGTTCTGCGGGAGAGGATGGCTACACCTTC
>TRBV29-1|-|TRBD1|TRBJ2-7
CSVEGTVAYEQYF
TGCAGCGTTGAGGGGACAGTAGCCTACGAGCAGTACTTC
>TRBV20-1|-|-|TRBJ2-1
CSATQNNEQFF
TGCAGTGCTACTCAGAACAATGAGCAGTTCTTC
>TRBV6-5|-|TRBD1|TRBJ1-5
CASSPGGPHQPQHF
TGTGCCAGCAGCCCAGGGGGCCCCCATCAGCCCCAGCATTTT
>TRBV5-1|-|TRBD1|TRBJ1-1
CASSSQGGSMNTEAFF
TGCGCCAGCAGCTCCCAGGGGGGCAGCATGAACACTGAAGCTTTCTTT
>TRBV28|-|-|TRBJ2-4
CASSPGGLENIQYF
TGTGCCAGCAGCCCCGGCGGTCTGGAAAACATTCAGTACTTC